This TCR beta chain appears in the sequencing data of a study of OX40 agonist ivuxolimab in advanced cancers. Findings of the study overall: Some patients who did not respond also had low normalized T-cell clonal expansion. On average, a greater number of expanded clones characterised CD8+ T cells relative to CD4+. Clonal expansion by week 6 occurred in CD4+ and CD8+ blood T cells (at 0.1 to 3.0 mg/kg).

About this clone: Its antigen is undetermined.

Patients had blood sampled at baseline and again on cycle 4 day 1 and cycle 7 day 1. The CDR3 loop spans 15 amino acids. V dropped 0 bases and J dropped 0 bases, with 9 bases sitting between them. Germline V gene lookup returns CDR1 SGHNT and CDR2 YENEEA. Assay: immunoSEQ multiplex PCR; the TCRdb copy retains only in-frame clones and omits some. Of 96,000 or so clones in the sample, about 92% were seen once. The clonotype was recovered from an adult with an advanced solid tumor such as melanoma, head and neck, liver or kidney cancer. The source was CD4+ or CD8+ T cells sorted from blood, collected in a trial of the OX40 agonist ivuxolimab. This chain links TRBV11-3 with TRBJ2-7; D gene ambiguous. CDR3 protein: CASSLDLGSSYEQYF. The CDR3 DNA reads TGTGCCAGCAGCTTAGATCTGGGAAGCTCCTACGAGCAGTACTTC.